The 31 T cell receptor beta chains presented below share a single source sample, sequenced in a study of blood T cell repertoires in COVID-19. Method: immunoSEQ multiplex PCR; TCRdb's copy keeps in-frame clones and lacks some. There are roughly 300,000 clones in the sample; roughly 88% occur only once, and over 2% lies in the top ten. Sequencing was performed on PBMCs or T cells enriched from blood (not recorded which). The receptors were gathered from a woman aged 40-49 years with acute COVID-19.

This chain joins TRBV7-2 and TRBJ2-1; D is uncertain. The ends were cut back, 2 bases at V and 5 bases at J, with 7 bases in the middle. Germline values: CDR1 SGHTA, CDR2 FQGNSA. CDR3 length: 13 residues. The CDR3 nucleotides are TGTGCCAGCAGCTTAAACAGAGACAATGAGCAGTTCTTC. The encoded protein is CASSLNRDNEQFF.

The rearrangement uses TRBV7-9 and TRBJ1-5; D is perhaps TRBD1 (6 bases). Germline V gene lookup returns CDR1 SEHNR and CDR2 FQNEAQ (reference sequence). The germline V and J ends were trimmed by 0 bases and 4 bases, with 10 bases remaining between them. CDR3 length: 15 amino acids. In nucleotides, the CDR3 is TGTGCCAGCAGCTTAGCGGGACATCGAAATCAGCCCCAGCATTTT. This encodes CASSLAGHRNQPQHF.

The chain couples TRBV28 to TRBJ2-3, with TRBD2 as a possible D gene (5 bases). The CDR3 loop spans 13 amino acids. Trimming pared 3 bases from V and 6 bases from J, leaving 10 bases between. Germline-derived CDR1 and CDR2 are MDHEN and SYDVKM. CDR3 coding DNA: TGTGCCAGCAGTTTCAGCGGTAGCGATACGCAGTATTTT. Protein sequence: CASSFSGSDTQYF.

The J gene is TRBJ2-1, the V gene TRBV24-1; TRBD2 matches 10 bases. The CDR3 is 18 amino acids. Germline assignment: CDR1 KGHDR and CDR2 SFDVKD. Unmatched junction bases numbered 13, after V lost 9 bases and J lost 0 bases. CDR3 nucleotide sequence: TGTGCCACCTCAGCCGGACTAGCGGAATCGAGCTCCTACAATGAGCAGTTCTTC. It specifies CATSAGLAESSSYNEQFF.

The rearrangement joins TRBV6-2 or TRBV6-3 to TRBJ2-3, with TRBD2 as a possible D gene (5 bases). In germline, CDR1 is MNHEY, CDR2 SVGEGT. The CDR3 covers 16 residues. Trimming took 6 bases from V and 0 from J, leaving 16 bases between them. This chain's CDR3 is CASSPNRGGSTDTQYF. The DNA of the CDR3 is TGTGCCAGCAGCCCCAATCGCGGCGGGAGCACAGATACGCAGTATTTT.

The J gene is TRBJ2-1, the V gene TRBV6-4, with a possible D match to TRBD2 (5 bases). V lost 5 bases to trimming and J lost 2 bases, with 13 bases between them. Germline CDR1 and CDR2: MRHNA and SNTAGT. CDR3 length equals 15 residues. The CDR3 region has the DNA TGTGCCAGCAGTAGGGAGCTTAGTGCCTACAATGAGCAGTTCTTC. It is translated as CASSRELSAYNEQFF.

The chain links TRBV2 to TRBJ2-7; D remains ambiguous. The germline gives CDR1 SNHLY, CDR2 FYNNEI. CDR3 length: 15 amino acids. Deletions cut 2 bases from V and 2 bases from J, with 13 bases between. The CDR3 is CASSESPPETYEQYF. DNA of the CDR3: TGTGCCAGCAGTGAAAGTCCCCCTGAGACCTACGAGCAGTACTTC.

This clone appeared a single time. The chain uses TRBV5-5 and TRBJ1-1, with 7 bases aligning to TRBD1. Germline V gives CDR1 SGHKS, CDR2 YYEKEE (reference sequence). J gave up 0 bases and V 4 bases, and 6 bases lay outside the gene matches. The CDR3 extends over 15 amino acids. The CDR3 here is CASSAGQNLNTEAFF. The CDR3 nucleotides are TGTGCCAGCAGCGCGGGACAGAATTTGAACACTGAAGCTTTCTTT.

This clone was picked up a small number of times. J is TRBJ2-1 and V is TRBV7-2; tentatively, D is TRBD1 (6 bases). Germline V gene sequence: CDR1 SGHTA, CDR2 FQGNSA. Trimming left V 2 bases short and J 3 bases short, with 11 bases between. The CDR3 contains 15 residues. This chain's CDR3 is CASSLRGQNYNEQFF. CDR3 coding DNA: TGTGCCAGCAGCTTACGAGGACAGAACTACAATGAGCAGTTCTTC.

The J gene is TRBJ2-3, the V gene TRBV2; 7 bases map to TRBD1. The ends lost 6 bases at V and 2 bases at J; junction bases unmatched: 8. Germline V gene data show CDR1 as SNHLY and CDR2 as FYNNEI. The CDR3 sequence is 15 residues long. CDR3 DNA: TGTGCCAGCAGCCGACAGGGAACTAACACAGATACGCAGTATTTT. This sequence encodes CASSRQGTNTDTQYF.

The chain links TRBV5-1 to TRBJ1-4; no clear D. The V and J ends lost 0 bases and 8 bases respectively, with 17 bases between them. The germline gives CDR1 SGHRS, CDR2 YFSETQ. The CDR3 has 16 residues. DNA for the CDR3: TGCGCCAGCAGCTTGGACGAGGGAAGAAAGTACGAAAAACTGTTTTTT. It yields the protein CASSLDEGRKYEKLFF.

This clone was seen once. In the same sample, other DNA sequences code for this CDR3. The genes are TRBV28 and TRBJ1-5; the match to TRBD1 covers 7 bases. The CDR3 sequence is 14 residues long. V lost 6 bases to trimming and J lost 6 bases; unmatched junction nucleotides: 8. Germline lookup yields CDR1 MDHEN and CDR2 SYDVKM. The CDR3 reads CASSQTGSGQPQHF. The CDR3 bases are TGTGCCAGCAGCCAGACAGGGTCGGGTCAGCCCCAGCATTTT.

The chain carries TRBV14 and TRBJ2-4, with a possible D match to TRBD2 (7 bases). With 0 bases removed from V and 7 bases from J, the gap between germline ends came to 22 bases. This CDR3 comprises 18 residues. Per germline, CDR1 SGHDN and CDR2 FVKESK. The CDR3 DNA is TGTGCCAGCAGCCAAGACGGGTTCGGGGAGGGGGTCGAGAACATTCAGTACTTC. Its protein is CASSQDGFGEGVENIQYF. The full variable domain, with the rest looked up from reference TRBV14 and TRBJ2-4, is EAGVTQFPSHSVIEKGQTVTLRCDPISGHDNLYWYRRVMGKEIKFLLHFVKESKQDESGMPNNRFLAERTGGTYSTLKVQPAELEDSGVYFCASSQDGFGEGVENIQYFGAGTRLSVL.

The genes are TRBV7-3 and TRBJ1-1; D gene unclear. The CDR3 is 13 amino acids. The V end lost 3 bases, the J end lost 1 base, and 6 bases lay between the germline ends. Germline assignment: CDR1 SGHTA and CDR2 FQGTGA. CDR3 amino acids: CASSFDTNTEAFF. DNA for the CDR3: TGTGCCAGCAGCTTCGACACGAACACTGAAGCTTTCTTT.

V is TRBV11-3 and J is TRBJ2-3; 11 bases line up with TRBD2. Losses at the gene ends were 1 base for V and 2 bases for J; bases not matched to a gene: 2. Germline V gene sequence: CDR1 SGHNT, CDR2 YENEEA. The CDR3 runs to 16 residues. The CDR3 DNA reads as TGTGCCAGCAGCTTAGTTAGCGGGAGGGCCACAGATACGCAGTATTTT. Translated, it gives CASSLVSGRATDTQYF.

The chain recombines TRBV7-2 with TRBJ1-3; possible D gene TRBD1, 6 bases. V was clipped by 1 base and J by 4 bases, with 14 bases between them. CDR1 SGHTA and CDR2 FQGNSA come from the germline V gene. The CDR3 sequence is 16 residues long. CDR3 in DNA: TGTGCCAGCAGCTTAGACATCACAGGGCGGGGAAACACCATATATTTT. This sequence encodes CASSLDITGRGNTIYF.

The chain has TRBV28 and TRBJ1-2, with TRBD1 matching over 8 bases. Germline values: CDR1 MDHEN, CDR2 SYDVKM. The CDR3 contains 15 residues. V was clipped by 0 bases and J by 2 bases; unmatched bases: 2. The CDR3 bases are TGTGCCAGCAGTTTATGGGACAGGGCGAACTATGGCTACACCTTC. Translated, it gives CASSLWDRANYGYTF.

V and J are TRBV5-1 and TRBJ2-4; maybe TRBD2 (6 bases). Trimming stripped 4 bases from V and 0 bases from J, with 11 bases between. CDR3 size: 15 residues. Germline lookup yields CDR1 SGHRS and CDR2 YFSETQ. The chain's CDR3 is CASSPPGLAKNIQYF. The CDR3 coding sequence is TGCGCCAGCAGCCCCCCGGGACTAGCCAAAAACATTCAGTACTTC. The whole variable domain, filled in from reference TRBV5-1 and TRBJ2-4, reads KAGVTQTPRYLIKTRGQQVTLSCSPISGHRSVSWYQQTPGQGLQFLFEYFSETQRNKGNFPGRFSGRQFSNSRSEMNVSTLELGDSALYLCASSPPGLAKNIQYFGAGTRLSVL.

As regards this clone: A much bigger clone sits one base away, suggesting this may be a read error. The rearrangement links TRBV7-8 to TRBJ1-1; D possibly corresponds to TRBD1 (6 bases). Deletions cut 2 bases from V and 5 bases from J, with 6 bases between. The CDR3 loop spans 12 amino acids. CDR1 is SGHVS and CDR2 is FQNEAQ in the germline V gene. CDR3 protein: CASSLRGTEAFF. The CDR3 DNA reads as TGTGCCAGCAGCTTAAGGGGGACTGAAGCTTTCTTT. Looking up the rest from reference TRBV7-8 and TRBJ1-1 gives the full variable domain: GAGVSQSPRYKVAKRGQDVALRCDPISGHVSLFWYQQALGQGPEFLTYFQNEAQLDKSGLPSDRFFAERPEGSVSTLKIQRTQQEDSAVYLCASSLRGTEAFFGQGTRLTVV.

V and J are TRBV5-1 and TRBJ2-2, with 8 bases aligning to TRBD1. CDR1 SGHRS and CDR2 YFSETQ come from the germline V gene. This CDR3 region has 13 residues. V lost 5 bases, J lost 3 bases, and 0 bases stayed unmatched. CDR3 bases: TGCGCCAGCAGGGACAGGGACACCGGGGAGCTGTTTTTT. This translates into CASRDRDTGELFF.

This chain connects TRBV4-1 to TRBJ2-1; 14 nucleotides agree with TRBD2. CDR3 length equals 19 residues. From germline, CDR1 is MGHRA and CDR2 YSYEKL. The V segment lost 2 bases and the J segment 0 bases; nucleotides outside the gene matches: 6. The CDR3 DNA reads as TGCGCCAGCAGCCAAAGGACTAGCGGGGGGATGAGCTCCTACAATGAGCAGTTCTTC. Translation gives CASSQRTSGGMSSYNEQFF.

Here the CDR3 DNA reads TGTGCCTGGAGTGTGGGGGGGTACTATGGCTACACCTTC. The encoded protein is CAWSVGGYYGYTF. The chain joins TRBV30 to TRBJ1-2; D is perhaps TRBD1 (5 bases). CDR1 is GTSNPN and CDR2 is SVGIG in the germline V gene (reference sequence). Trimming removed 0 bases at V and 3 bases at J, with 8 bases between. The CDR3 spans 13 residues.

This chain joins TRBV6-5 and TRBJ2-7; 11 nucleotides match TRBD2. The junction had 5 bases not matched to a gene; V was cut back by 6 bases and J by 1 base. CDR1 MNHEY and CDR2 SVGAGI come from the germline V gene. The CDR3 covers 15 residues. The CDR3 region has the DNA TGTGCCAGCAGGGCTAGCGGGGGGCCTTCCTACGAGCAGTACTTC. This gives the protein CASRASGGPSYEQYF.

In DNA form, the CDR3 reads TGTGCCAGCAGCCTAGGGAGACACGAGCAGTACTTC. The encoded protein is CASSLGRHEQYF. The chain links TRBV7-3 to TRBJ2-7, with D perhaps matching TRBD2 (5 bases). The V end lost 5 bases, the J end lost 5 bases, and 10 bases lay between the germline ends. Per the germline V gene, CDR1 is SGHTA and CDR2 is FQGTGA. The CDR3 length is 12 residues.

The genes are TRBV27 and TRBJ2-4; 12 bases line up with TRBD1. This CDR3 has 18 residues. Trimming took 5 bases from V and 0 from J; bases not matched to a gene: 8. Germline V gene data show CDR1 as MNHEY and CDR2 as SMNVEV (reference sequence). The CDR3 coding sequence is TGTGCCAGCAGTCCCAAGGGACAGGGGGCACTAGCCAAAAACATTCAGTACTTC. The encoded protein is CASSPKGQGALAKNIQYF.

The chain joins TRBV4-2 to TRBJ2-7; 7 bases align to TRBD1. Looked up from germline, CDR1 is LGHNA and CDR2 is YNFKEQ. The trim removed 0 bases at V and 2 bases at J, leaving 4 bases unmatched. This CDR3 has 15 amino acids. Written as DNA, the CDR3 is TGTGCCAGCAGCCAAGAGGGACAGACCACCTACGAGCAGTACTTC. Translation: CASSQEGQTTYEQYF.

V is TRBV5-1 and J is TRBJ1-5, with 7 bases identical to TRBD1. V was pared by 3 bases and J by 4 bases, with 4 bases of the junction left unmatched. The CDR3 totals 14 residues. The V gene's germline CDR1 is SGHRS and CDR2 YFSETQ. The CDR3 DNA sequence: TGCGCCAGCAGCTATGGACAGGAGAATCAGCCCCAGCATTTT. It yields the protein CASSYGQENQPQHF.

The rearrangement joins TRBV29-1 to TRBJ1-5; 7 bases match TRBD1. In germline, CDR1 is SQVTM, CDR2 ANQGSEA. The V gene end was trimmed by 7 bases and the J gene end by 3 bases; junction bases not matched to a gene: 6. The CDR3 is 13 amino acids. The CDR3 DNA reads TGCAGCGGACCGGGACAGCTCAATCAGCCCCAGCATTTT. Its translation is CSGPGQLNQPQHF.

The V call is TRBV7-9, the J call TRBJ2-1, with 8 bases identical to TRBD2. There are 15 residues in the CDR3. CDR1 and CDR2 (germline): SEHNR, FQNEAQ (reference sequence). V lost 3 bases to trimming and J lost 5 bases; unmatched junction nucleotides: 6. The CDR3 DNA is TGTGCCAGCAGCTTTCTTAGCGGGGATAACAATGAGCAGTTCTTC. Its protein is CASSFLSGDNNEQFF. The full variable domain, completed using reference TRBV7-9 and TRBJ2-1, is DTGVSQNPRHKITKRGQNVTFRCDPISEHNRLYWYRQTLGQGPEFLTYFQNEAQLEKSRLLSDRFSAERPKGSFSTLEIQRTEQGDSAMYLCASSFLSGDNNEQFFGPGTRLTVL.

The chain employs TRBV9 and TRBJ2-7, with D possibly TRBD1 on 6 matching bases. CDR1 is SGDLS and CDR2 is YYNGEE in the germline V gene. This CDR3 comprises 14 residues. The V gene lost 0 bases and the J gene lost 6 bases, with 13 bases spanning the gap. CDR3 sequence: CASSVVGETGEQYF. In nucleotides, the CDR3 is TGTGCCAGCAGCGTAGTTGGGGAGACAGGCGAGCAGTACTTC.

This clone was seen just once. V is TRBV11-2 and J is TRBJ1-3; D ambiguous. Trimming took off 2 bases at V and 4 bases at J, with 9 bases between the two ends. The CDR3 runs 14 residues. Germline V gene data show CDR1 as SGHAT and CDR2 as FQNNGV. CDR3 bases: TGTGCCAGCAGCTTACGAGTAGTCGGAAACACCATATATTTT. Residues: CASSLRVVGNTIYF.